Listed below are T cell receptor beta chains from one sample, sequenced in a study of blood T cell repertoires in COVID-19. The table came from immunoSEQ multiplex PCR; TCRdb's copy has only in-frame clones and leaves some out. The repertoire has roughly 330,000 clones, roughly 88% of them found once; the top ten carry 1.6%. Sequences were obtained from peripheral blood. The receptors were sampled from a woman aged 50 to 60 with acute or convalescent COVID-19. Both conserved end residues are part of each CDR3. A D gene is named only where the DNA matches it firmly. A clone size is listed for some rows: how often the clone was seen (once, few, many), or a class if it is expanded.

size: .
J: TRBJ2-5
length: 14
D: TRBD1
V: TRBV2
CDR3: CASSDNRGQETQYF
DNA: TGTGCCAGCAGTGATAACAGGGGCCAAGAGACCCAGTACTTC

size: once
J: TRBJ2-7
length: 19
D: TRBD1
V: TRBV4-2
CDR3: CASSQQFGTGGVGAYEQYF
DNA: TGTGCCAGCAGCCAGCAGTTCGGGACAGGGGGCGTAGGGGCCTACGAGCAGTACTTC

size: .
J: TRBJ1-1
length: 11
D: .
V: TRBV28
CDR3: CASRSNTEAFF
DNA: TGTGCCAGTCGTAGCAACACTGAAGCTTTCTTT

size: .
J: TRBJ1-1
length: 14
D: .
V: TRBV9
CDR3: CASSVVGGNTEAFF
DNA: TGTGCCAGCAGCGTAGTAGGAGGGAACACTGAAGCTTTCTTT

size: .
J: TRBJ2-2
length: 16
D: .
V: TRBV19
CDR3: CASIGFRGLNTGELFF
DNA: TGTGCCAGTATCGGGTTTCGCGGCCTGAACACCGGGGAGCTGTTTTTT

size: .
J: TRBJ1-1
length: 16
D: TRBD1
V: TRBV6-6
CDR3: CASSYPGQEMNTEAFF
DNA: TGTGCCAGCAGTTACCCGGGACAGGAGATGAACACTGAAGCTTTCTTT

size: .
J: TRBJ2-1
length: 10
D: TRBD2
V: TRBV6-5
CDR3: CASWEGEQFF
DNA: TGTGCCAGCTGGGAGGGTGAGCAGTTCTTC

size: .
J: TRBJ1-5
length: 15
D: TRBD1
V: TRBV6-5
CDR3: CASTLDRGGNQPQHF
DNA: TGTGCCAGCACACTGGACAGGGGAGGCAATCAGCCCCAGCATTTT

size: .
J: TRBJ1-3
length: 12
D: TRBD1
V: TRBV10-3
CDR3: CAISDRANTIYF
DNA: TGTGCCATCAGCGACAGGGCAAACACCATATATTTT

size: once
J: TRBJ2-3
length: 20
D: TRBD2
V: TRBV5-1
CDR3: CASSSTGMQREGASTDTQYF
DNA: TGCGCCAGCAGCTCAACAGGGATGCAGCGGGAGGGCGCTAGCACAGATACGCAGTATTTT

size: .
J: TRBJ2-7
length: 16
D: TRBD1
V: TRBV7-8
CDR3: CASSPVVPGQGYEQYF
DNA: TGTGCCAGCAGCCCTGTTGTTCCGGGACAGGGCTACGAGCAGTACTTC

size: .
J: TRBJ2-1
length: 12
D: .
V: TRBV6-5
CDR3: CASSYSRGEQFF
DNA: TGTGCCAGCAGTTACTCGAGAGGTGAGCAGTTCTTC

size: .
J: TRBJ2-1
length: 13
D: .
V: TRBV19
CDR3: CASSPAVYNEQFF
DNA: TGTGCCAGTAGTCCTGCGGTGTACAATGAGCAGTTCTTC

size: .
J: TRBJ2-2
length: 15
D: TRBD1
V: TRBV18
CDR3: CASSVGQGSTGELFF
DNA: TGTGCCAGCTCAGTGGGACAGGGCTCGACCGGGGAGCTGTTTTTT

size: .
J: TRBJ2-2
length: 14
D: .
V: TRBV9
CDR3: CASSVGRWTGELFF
DNA: TGTGCCAGCAGCGTAGGCCGGTGGACCGGGGAGCTGTTTTTT

size: .
J: TRBJ2-1
length: 17
D: TRBD2
V: TRBV19
CDR3: CASSMRLAGLSYNEQFF
DNA: TGTGCCAGTAGTATGCGGCTAGCGGGGTTATCCTACAATGAGCAGTTCTTC